Presented here are 13 T cell receptor beta chains from one specimen sequenced in a study of CD8+ T cells in alopecia areata. RNA was isolated and reverse transcribed to cDNA, the sequencing template. Libraries were prepared by immunoSEQ multiplex PCR; TCRdb keeps only in-frame clonotypes and omits some of them. The table shows roughly 150,000 clones, with less than 65% occurring only once. Sequenced sample: CD8+ T cells sorted from blood. These receptors originate from a human donor in good health.

This clone turned up a few times. The chain recombines TRBV6-6 with TRBJ1-3; D remains ambiguous. The germline V gene encodes CDR1 MNHNY and CDR2 SVGAGI (reference sequence). This CDR3 has 14 amino acids. Deletions cut 4 bases from V and 0 bases from J, with 7 bases between. In DNA form, the CDR3 reads TGTGCCAGCAGTTCGACAAGCTCTGGAAACACCATATATTTT. Translated: CASSSTSSGNTIYF.

V usage is TRBV6-5 and J usage is TRBJ2-1, with a weak D call TRBD1 (5 bases). The CDR3 covers 14 residues. CDR1 and CDR2 from the germline V gene are MNHEY and SVGAGI. The V and J ends lost 6 bases and 8 bases respectively, with 17 bases between them. This CDR3 reads CASSGGAGRDEQFF. The CDR3 region has the DNA TGTGCCAGCAGCGGTGGGGCTGGTCGGGATGAGCAGTTCTTC.

The chain has TRBV28 and TRBJ2-3; D is uncertain. This CDR3 comprises 13 residues. Germline loops: CDR1 MDHEN, CDR2 SYDVKM. CDR3 coding DNA: TGTACTACAACCGAAGCGTGGCTAGATACGCAGTATTTT. Its translation: CTTTEAWLDTQYF.

This chain links TRBV29-1 with TRBJ1-2; 7 bases line up with TRBD1. V lost 3 bases to trimming and J lost 3 bases; unmatched junction nucleotides: 7. Germline assignment: CDR1 SQVTM and CDR2 ANQGSEA. CDR3 size: 14 residues. The DNA for the CDR3 is TGCAGCGTTGATCTCGGACAGGACTACTATGGCTACACCTTC. Its protein is CSVDLGQDYYGYTF.

A word on this clone: Other nucleotide sequences in the sample specify the same CDR3. The V call is TRBV4-1, the J call TRBJ1-1; D may be TRBD1 (6 bases). Trimming stripped 3 bases from V and 5 bases from J, with 10 bases between. The CDR3 contains 13 residues. Germline CDR1 MGHRA, CDR2 YSYEKL. The CDR3 DNA follows: TGCGCCAGCAGCCAGAGGGGGGGTACTGAAGCTTTCTTT. Encoded protein: CASSQRGGTEAFF.

The V gene is TRBV4-1, the J gene TRBJ2-1; 7 positions agree with TRBD1. CDR3 length equals 15 residues. From germline, CDR1 is MGHRA and CDR2 YSYEKL. V lost 1 base and J lost 2; bases outside the gene matches: 2. CDR3 bases: TGCGCCAGCAGCCAAGGACAGGGACCCTACAATGAGCAGTTCTTC. The encoded protein is CASSQGQGPYNEQFF.

This chain connects TRBV19 to TRBJ2-1, with TRBD2 matching 8 bases. The V and J ends lost 9 bases and 7 bases, in that order; junction bases with no gene match: 14. Germline values: CDR1 LNHDA, CDR2 SQIVND (reference sequence). This CDR3 spans 15 amino acids. The CDR3 DNA reads as TGTGCCAGAAGGACCGGGACTAGAATAGAAAATGAGCAGTTCTTC. Its translation: CARRTGTRIENEQFF.

This clone turned up a few times. The V call is TRBV14, the J call TRBJ1-1; no firm D call. The V end lost 5 bases, the J end lost 6 bases, and 10 bases lay between the germline ends. The CDR3 loop spans 12 amino acids. Germline CDR1 SGHDN, CDR2 FVKESK. CDR3 DNA sequence: TGTGCCAGCAGCGACATACCGGCTGAAGCTTTCTTT. Protein: CASSDIPAEAFF.

This clone was picked up a small number of times. The CDR3 loop is CASTGKRRDGEYPGANVLTF. The CDR3 bases are TGTGCCAGCACCGGGAAGAGACGGGACGGGGAATACCCTGGGGCCAACGTCCTGACTTTC. This chain uses TRBV5-5 with TRBJ2-6; possibly TRBD1 or TRBD2 for D (5 bases each). Germline CDR1 is SGHKS and CDR2 is YYEKEE (reference sequence). V was clipped by 6 bases and J by 2 bases, with 27 bases between them. The CDR3 loop spans 20 amino acids.

This chain links TRBV2 with TRBJ2-3; D is uncertain. Per the germline V gene, CDR1 is SNHLY and CDR2 is FYNNEI. Trimming stripped 2 bases from V and 10 bases from J, with 13 bases between. The CDR3 is made up of 13 amino acids. CDR3 region: CASSETLGAAQYF. CDR3 bases: TGTGCCAGCAGTGAAACTCTGGGCGCGGCGCAGTATTTT. Variable domain in full (rest from reference TRBV2 and TRBJ2-3): EPEVTQTPSHQVTQMGQEVILRCVPISNHLYFYWYRQILGQKVEFLVSFYNNEISEKSEIFDDQFSVERPDGSNFTLKIRSTKLEDSAMYFCASSETLGAAQYFGPGTRLTVL.

V gene TRBV6-5 combines with J gene TRBJ1-5; D is possibly TRBD1 (5 bases). The CDR3 has 14 residues. Germline V CDR1 and CDR2: MNHEY, SVGAGI. Between the trimmed V and J ends, which lost 4 bases and 1 base, there was a span of 8 bases. CDR3 DNA: TGTGCCAGCAGTTCCCGACAGAGCAATCAGCCCCAGCATTTT. It encodes CASSSRQSNQPQHF.

CDR3 in amino acids: CSVWTLSPDTQYF. CDR3 coding DNA: TGCAGCGTTTGGACTCTATCCCCGGATACGCAGTATTTT. This chain links TRBV29-1 with TRBJ2-3, with D perhaps TRBD2 (5 bases). Germline CDR1 is SQVTM and CDR2 is ANQGSEA. This CDR3 has 13 amino acids. The ends were cut back, 5 bases at V and 6 bases at J, with 15 bases in the middle.

Remarks on this clone: At one of its ends the junction is not consistent with the germline gene, which may arise from a read error. The chain joins TRBV2 to TRBJ2-5, with 8 bases that match TRBD2. From germline, CDR1 is SNHLY and CDR2 FYNNEI. The CDR3 runs 17 residues. CDR3 coding DNA: TGTGCCAGCAGCGAAGCCGAAGGACTAGCAGATCAAGAGACCCAGTACTTC. Residues: CASSEAEGLADQETQYF.